The 30 T cell receptor beta chains listed next were all sequenced from one sample in a study of T cells in Graves' hyperthyroidism and ophthalmopathy. TCR beta CDR3 regions were amplified from RNA. RT-PCR in the first round (using the HTBI primer set) targeted the TCR CDR3. TCRdb processed the multiplex PCR reads anew with MiXCR; each CDR3 protein has one entry. The repertoire includes about 580,000 distinct CDR3 sequences, roughly 13% of them detected once, and 5% to 7% sits in the top ten. Sequences were obtained from blood. Receptor source: a woman aged 25 to 45 with Graves' hyperthyroidism that later progressed to Graves' ophthalmopathy.

This clonotype was seen ten or more times. The chain carries TRBV30 and TRBJ2-5, with 8 positions matching TRBD2. V shed 2 bases and J 1 base; nucleotides not matched to a gene: 9. Per germline, CDR1 GTSNPN and CDR2 SVGIG (reference sequence). The CDR3 sequence is 16 residues long. The CDR3 reads CAWSTGSGTSQETQYF. CDR3 sequence (DNA): TGTGCCTGGAGTACTGGTTCCGGGACTAGCCAAGAGACCCAGTACTTC.

Ten or more counts support this clonotype. This chain connects TRBV2 to TRBJ1-2, with no clear D. Trimming left V 2 bases short and J 8 bases short, with 9 bases between. Germline V gene sequence: CDR1 SNHLY, CDR2 FYNNEI. The CDR3 consists of 12 residues. Here the CDR3 DNA reads TGTGCCAGCAGTGAATTGCCAGCCGGCTACACCTTC. Translation: CASSELPAGYTF.

V usage is TRBV5-4 and J usage is TRBJ2-2; 7 bases are shared with TRBD1. The V and J ends lost 4 bases and 4 bases, in that order; junction bases with no gene match: 10. The CDR3 is made up of 16 amino acids. Germline CDR1 and CDR2: SGHNT and YYREEE (reference sequence). CDR3 protein: CASSLPGTVITGELFF. The DNA of the CDR3 is TGTGCCAGCAGCCTCCCGGGGACAGTCATCACCGGGGAGCTGTTTTTT.

Note on this clonotype: Just one base apart from a much larger clone, this may be a read error. The genes are TRBV28 and TRBJ1-2; possible D gene TRBD1, 6 bases. The CDR3 has 13 residues. CDR1 is MDHEN, CDR2 SYDVKM, per germline. Trimming left V 3 bases short and J 6 bases short, with 11 bases between. For the CDR3, the DNA is TGTGCCAGCAGTTTTTTACGGGGGCATGGCTACACCTTC. Protein product: CASSFLRGHGYTF.

Ten or more counts support this clonotype. This chain uses TRBV12-5 with TRBJ2-1, with 9 bases that match TRBD2. Germline V gene data show CDR1 as LGHNT and CDR2 as FRNRAP. Trimming cost V 2 bases and J 1 base; bases outside gene matches: 3. This CDR3 comprises 16 residues. Here the CDR3 reads CASGLLLAGSYNEQFF. CDR3 in DNA: TGTGCTAGTGGTTTGCTGCTAGCGGGGTCCTACAATGAGCAGTTCTTC.

This clonotype was seen at least ten times. CDR3 DNA sequence: TGTGCCAGCAGTTACGGGGGATACTATGGCTACACCTTC. This sequence encodes CASSYGGYYGYTF. The J gene is TRBJ1-2, the V gene TRBV6-5; D might be TRBD1 (5 bases). V lost 2 bases to trimming and J lost 3 bases, with 7 bases between them. This CDR3 has 13 residues. Germline CDR1 MNHEY, CDR2 SVGAGI.

The sample holds many counts of this clonotype. The chain uses TRBV19 and TRBJ1-1; D call uncertain. The germline CDR1 and CDR2 sequences are LNHDA and SQIVND (reference sequence). CDR3 length: 14 residues. V was clipped by 5 bases and J by 4 bases, with 14 bases between them. The CDR3 reads CASSASFRGTEAFF. The CDR3 region has the DNA TGTGCCAGTAGTGCCTCCTTTCGGGGCACTGAAGCTTTCTTT.

This clonotype was seen ten or more times. This chain joins TRBV27 and TRBJ2-1; D is undetermined. Germline assignment: CDR1 MNHEY and CDR2 SMNVEV (reference sequence). V dropped 5 bases and J dropped 1 base, with 15 bases sitting between them. The CDR3 runs 16 residues. CDR3 nucleotide sequence: TGTGCCAGCAGTCCGCAGACCCCCCCTTCCTACAATGAGCAGTTCTTC. Translation gives CASSPQTPPSYNEQFF.

This clonotype was counted many times. DNA for the CDR3: TGTGCCTCGGAGGGGACAGATACGCAGTATTTT. This codes for CASEGTDTQYF. This sequence joins TRBV10-3 and TRBJ2-3, with D perhaps TRBD2 (6 bases). Germline V gene data show CDR1 as ENHRY and CDR2 as SYGVKD. Trimming cost V 11 bases and J 3 bases, with 9 bases left between them. The CDR3 length is 11 residues.

This clonotype was counted ten times or more. The CDR3 region has the DNA TGTGCCAGTACCTCTGCTGGGGGGTCTGGAAACACCATATATTTT. Translating it yields CASTSAGGSGNTIYF. The chain carries TRBV19 and TRBJ1-3; tentatively, D is TRBD1 (5 bases). This CDR3 has 15 residues. Trimming removed 7 bases from V and 1 base from J, with 14 bases in between. Germline loops: CDR1 LNHDA, CDR2 SQIVND (reference sequence).

This clonotype was detected a few times. The chain uses TRBV5-6 and TRBJ2-1, with a tentative D call TRBD1 (5 bases). The germline V and J ends were trimmed by 4 bases and 7 bases, with 24 bases remaining between them. The germline CDR1 and CDR2 sequences are SGHDT and YYEEEE. The CDR3 is 17 amino acids. The CDR3 protein is CASSIFRAASGVNEQFF. In DNA, the CDR3 is TGTGCCAGCAGCATATTCAGGGCGGCAAGTGGTGTGAATGAGCAGTTCTTC. Filled out from reference TRBV5-6 and TRBJ2-1, the complete variable domain reads DAGVTQSPTHLIKTRGQQVTLRCSPKSGHDTVSWYQQALGQGPQFIFQYYEEEERQRGNFPDRFSGHQFPNYSSELNVNALLLGDSALYLCASSIFRAASGVNEQFFGPGTRLTVL.

Many counts were recorded for this clonotype. The genes are TRBV5-1 and TRBJ1-6, with unresolved D. The V end was cut by 2 bases, the J end by 6 bases, with 9 bases between. CDR1 and CDR2 (germline): SGHRS, YFSETQ. The CDR3 extends over 14 amino acids. Here the CDR3 DNA reads TGCGCCAGCAGCTTAGGCGGGCCTAATTCACCCCTCCACTTT. It codes for CASSLGGPNSPLHF.

This clonotype was seen at least ten times. V usage is TRBV12-3 or TRBV12-4 and J usage is TRBJ2-1; 9 bases fit TRBD2. The CDR3 has 15 residues. The ends lost 6 bases at V and 5 bases at J; junction bases unmatched: 8. DNA for the CDR3: TGTGCCAGCAGATTTAGCGGGAGCCCGCACAATGAGCAGTTCTTC. This sequence encodes CASRFSGSPHNEQFF.

The chain is built from TRBV7-2 and TRBJ1-2, with D possibly matching TRBD1 (6 bases). V was cut by 5 bases and J by 2 bases, with 15 bases left in between. The CDR3 is made up of 15 amino acids. CDR1 and CDR2 from the germline V gene are SGHTA and FQGNSA. The CDR3 is CASSIGGTTNYGYTF. The CDR3 DNA reads as TGTGCCAGCAGCATAGGGGGGACAACGAACTATGGCTACACCTTC. The full variable domain, in which reference TRBV7-2 and TRBJ1-2 provide the parts outside the CDR3, is GAGVSQSPSNKVTEKGKDVELRCDPISGHTALYWYRQSLGQGLEFLIYFQGNSAPDKSGLPSDRFSAERTGGSVSTLTIQRTQQEDSAVYLCASSIGGTTNYGYTFGSGTRLTVV.

Many counts were recorded for this clonotype. The chain joins TRBV12-3 or TRBV12-4 to TRBJ1-2; tentatively, D is TRBD1 (5 bases). The ends were cut back, 2 bases at V and 1 base at J, with 17 bases in the middle. The CDR3 is 17 amino acids. This CDR3 is CASSLNYRGSFNYGYTF. In DNA, the CDR3 is TGTGCCAGCAGTTTAAATTATAGGGGCAGCTTTAACTATGGCTACACCTTC.

In its sample, this clonotype was seen many times. V is TRBV12-3 or TRBV12-4 and J is TRBJ1-4; D uncertain. Deletions cut 1 base from V and 10 bases from J, with 19 bases between. The CDR3 has 16 residues. This CDR3 reads CASSLGERAGSGKLFF. The DNA for the CDR3 is TGTGCCAGCAGTTTAGGGGAGAGGGCTGGTTCGGGAAAACTGTTTTTT.

The rearrangement joins TRBV4-2 to TRBJ2-7; 9 positions agree with TRBD2. From germline, CDR1 is LGHNA and CDR2 YNFKEQ. CDR3 length: 16 amino acids. The trim removed 0 bases at V and 2 bases at J, leaving 5 bases unmatched. Written as DNA, the CDR3 is TGTGCCAGCAGCCAAGAAGGGACTAGCATGGCCTACGAGCAGTACTTC. This encodes CASSQEGTSMAYEQYF.

This clonotype was seen once. The chain recombines TRBV2 with TRBJ2-7; TRBD2 agrees at 10 bases. The germline CDR1 and CDR2 sequences are SNHLY and FYNNEI. The V gene end was trimmed by 3 bases and the J gene end by 7 bases; junction bases not matched to a gene: 0. This CDR3 spans 12 amino acids. The CDR3 DNA follows: TGTGCCAGCAGTGAGGGACTAGCGGAGCAGTACTTC. Protein product: CASSEGLAEQYF.

The CDR3 nucleotides read TGTGCCAGCAGCTTATCGGACAGGGGGGGATATGGCTACACCTTC. Its protein is CASSLSDRGGYGYTF. The V call is TRBV7-8, the J call TRBJ1-2; TRBD1 aligns across 10 bases. The CDR3 extends over 15 amino acids. V was pared by 2 bases and J by 5 bases, with 5 bases of the junction left unmatched. In germline, CDR1 is SGHVS, CDR2 FQNEAQ.

This clonotype was detected a few times. This may be a read error: a much more frequent sequence differs by one nucleotide. The chain joins TRBV12-3 or TRBV12-4 to TRBJ1-4, with 12 bases lining up with TRBD1. This CDR3 has 16 residues. The CDR3 spells CASSPGQGARGEELFF. CDR3 in DNA: TGTGCCAGCAGTCCGGGACAGGGGGCGCGGGGTGAAGAACTGTTTTTT.

This chain joins TRBV6-2 or TRBV6-3 and TRBJ2-3; D is uncertain. Trimming shortened V by 10 bases and J by 0 bases, and 14 bases separated the two germline ends. CDR1 and CDR2 from the germline V gene are MNHEY and SVGEGT. The CDR3 runs 14 residues. The CDR3 reads CATSPSTSTDTQYF. CDR3 DNA sequence: TGTGCCACCTCACCGTCGACTAGCACAGATACGCAGTATTTT.

This clonotype was seen a handful of times. The chain recombines TRBV7-8 with TRBJ2-5; D remains unclear. V lost 2 bases and J 5 bases, leaving 12 bases between the germline ends. Germline V gene lookup returns CDR1 SGHVS and CDR2 FQNEAQ. This CDR3 has 14 residues. The DNA for the CDR3 is TGTGCCAGCAGCTTATCCCCGGACGGGGAGACCCAGTACTTC. This translates into CASSLSPDGETQYF.

This clonotype was detected many times. J is TRBJ1-1 and V is TRBV2; D gene unclear. V gave up 4 bases and J gave up 6 bases, with 12 bases separating them. The CDR3 covers 13 residues. In germline, CDR1 is SNHLY, CDR2 FYNNEI. CDR3 in amino acids: CASSVRENSEAFF. In DNA, the CDR3 is TGTGCCAGCAGTGTTCGGGAGAATTCTGAAGCTTTCTTT.

In its sample, this clonotype was seen a few times. The chain is built from TRBV7-2 and TRBJ2-3; TRBD1 matches at 12 bases. J was trimmed by 7 bases and V by 5 bases; bases with no gene match: 4. This CDR3 spans 14 amino acids. The germline V gene encodes CDR1 SGHTA and CDR2 FQGNSA. CDR3 coding DNA: TGTGCCAGCAGCCCAGGGACAGGGGGCTATACGCAGTATTTT. Translation gives CASSPGTGGYTQYF.

This clonotype was counted at least ten times. In DNA form, the CDR3 reads TGTGCCAGCAGTTTAGCAGGGTTCTACGAGCAGTACTTC. Residues: CASSLAGFYEQYF. The chain recombines TRBV27 with TRBJ2-7; perhaps TRBD1 as D (5 bases). Germline lookup yields CDR1 MNHEY and CDR2 SMNVEV (reference sequence). This CDR3 comprises 13 residues. Trimming pared 2 bases from V and 3 bases from J, leaving 8 bases between.

This clonotype appeared many times. The rearrangement uses TRBV12-3 or TRBV12-4 and TRBJ2-4, with a tentative D call TRBD2 (5 bases). The CDR3 runs 13 residues. Trimming took off 2 bases at V and 7 bases at J, with 9 bases between the two ends. The CDR3 nucleotides are TGTGCCAGCAGTTTACTTGGCGGGAACATTCAGTACTTC. Residues: CASSLLGGNIQYF.

V gene TRBV4-1 combines with J gene TRBJ1-5, with unresolved D. Germline values: CDR1 MGHRA, CDR2 YSYEKL. There are 16 residues in the CDR3. The V end lost 1 base, the J end lost 3 bases, and 13 bases lay between the germline ends. The CDR3 is CASSQATTFINQPQHF. CDR3 coding DNA: TGCGCCAGCAGCCAAGCCACAACCTTTATCAATCAGCCCCAGCATTTT.

This clonotype was counted at least ten times. Here the CDR3 reads CASSLVPLGTGELFF. As DNA, the CDR3 is TGTGCCAGCAGCTTGGTGCCGTTGGGCACCGGGGAGCTGTTTTTT. V gene TRBV13 combines with J gene TRBJ2-2; D call uncertain. The germline gives CDR1 PRHDT, CDR2 FYEKMQ (reference sequence). The CDR3 contains 15 residues. Trimming removed 3 bases from V and 4 bases from J, with 12 bases in between.

Only a few counts were recorded for this clonotype. The chain combines TRBV9 with TRBJ2-5, with 7 positions matching TRBD2. There are 14 residues in the CDR3. CDR1 is SGDLS and CDR2 is YYNGEE in the germline V gene. Trimming at V came to 3 bases and at J to 4 bases, leaving 6 bases not matched to a gene. CDR3 in amino acids: CASSAEGRGETQYF. The CDR3 bases are TGTGCCAGCAGCGCGGAGGGGAGGGGAGAGACCCAGTACTTC. The entire variable domain, with the rest obtained from reference TRBV9 and TRBJ2-5, is as follows: DSGVTQTPKHLITATGQRVTLRCSPRSGDLSVYWYQQSLDQGLQFLIQYYNGEERAKGNILERFSAQQFPDLHSELNLSSLELGDSALYFCASSAEGRGETQYFGPGTRLLVL.

The sample holds many counts of this clonotype. V gene TRBV11-3 combines with J gene TRBJ1-3, with D hard to call. The germline V gene encodes CDR1 SGHNT and CDR2 YENEEA. CDR3 length: 15 amino acids. Trimming pared 3 bases from V and 4 bases from J, leaving 13 bases between. The CDR3 DNA is TGTGCCAGCAGCTTCGGCCTCCTAACGGGAAACACCATATATTTT. Encoded protein: CASSFGLLTGNTIYF.